A selection of T cell receptor beta chains follows, all from one sample in a study of T cells in Graves' hyperthyroidism and ophthalmopathy. TCRdb fed the multiplex PCR reads into MiXCR, producing one record per CDR3 protein. The sample consists of under 65,000 distinct CDR3 sequences, around 50% of them appearing once. What was sequenced was blood. The receptor set was obtained from a woman aged 60-75 years with Graves' ophthalmopathy. CDR3s include the opening cysteine and the closing phenylalanine or tryptophan. Fields, in order: clone size, J gene, V gene, D gene, CDR3 protein, CDR3 DNA. A D gene is named only where the DNA matches it firmly. Where a row states a size, it is once, few, many or the class of an expanded clone; other rows omit it.

abundance: -; j_gene: TRBJ2-5; v_gene: TRBV14; d_gene: TRBD2; CDR3aa: CASSLSGRETQYF; CDR3nt: TGTGCCAGCAGCCTTAGCGGGAGAGAGACCCAGTACTTC
abundance: -; j_gene: TRBJ2-5; v_gene: TRBV12-5; d_gene: -; CDR3aa: CASGLSTLAETQYF; CDR3nt: TGTGCTAGTGGTTTATCGACCCTAGCGGAGACCCAGTACTTC
abundance: -; j_gene: TRBJ2-3; v_gene: TRBV5-1; d_gene: TRBD2; CDR3aa: CAGRLTSGGQETQYF; CDR3nt: TGCGCCGGCAGATTAACTAGCGGGGGGCAAGAGACGCAGTATTTT
abundance: -; j_gene: TRBJ2-2; v_gene: TRBV7-3; d_gene: -; CDR3aa: CASSSGGTGELFF; CDR3nt: TGTGCCAGCAGCTCCGGCGGGACCGGGGAGCTGTTTTTT
abundance: -; j_gene: TRBJ1-3; v_gene: TRBV15; d_gene: -; CDR3aa: CATSRDRGNTIYF; CDR3nt: TGTGCCACCAGCAGAGATAGGGGAAACACCATATATTTT
abundance: many; j_gene: TRBJ1-1; v_gene: TRBV2; d_gene: -; CDR3aa: CASSEASGVNTEAFF; CDR3nt: TGTGCCAGCAGCGAGGCCAGCGGAGTGAACACTGAAGCTTTCTTT
abundance: many; j_gene: TRBJ2-5; v_gene: TRBV5-6; d_gene: -; CDR3aa: CASSSPPGTQYF; CDR3nt: TGTGCCAGCAGCTCCCCCCCTGGGACCCAGTACTTC
abundance: -; j_gene: TRBJ2-7; v_gene: TRBV6-5; d_gene: TRBD1; CDR3aa: CASSYRDRVIREQYF; CDR3nt: TGTGCCAGCAGTTATAGGGACAGGGTTATACGCGAGCAGTACTTC
abundance: -; j_gene: TRBJ2-2; v_gene: TRBV19; d_gene: TRBD2; CDR3aa: CASSNLADSANTGELFF; CDR3nt: TGTGCCAGTAGTAATCTAGCGGACTCCGCGAACACCGGGGAGCTGTTTTTT
abundance: medium-sized; j_gene: TRBJ1-2; v_gene: TRBV10-3; d_gene: TRBD1; CDR3aa: CAISDVLDRVYGYTF; CDR3nt: TGTGCCATCAGTGATGTTCTGGACAGGGTCTATGGCTACACCTTC
abundance: -; j_gene: TRBJ1-4; v_gene: TRBV7-2; d_gene: -; CDR3aa: CASSDSGTRSEKLFF; CDR3nt: TGTGCCAGCAGCGACTCCGGGACACGGAGTGAAAAACTGTTTTTT
abundance: medium-sized; j_gene: TRBJ2-1; v_gene: TRBV2; d_gene: TRBD1; CDR3aa: CASSTGQGRNEQFF; CDR3nt: TGTGCCAGCAGTACGGGACAGGGTCGGAATGAGCAGTTCTTC
abundance: -; j_gene: TRBJ2-3; v_gene: TRBV6-1; d_gene: -; CDR3aa: CATTDREGLATDTQYF; CDR3nt: TGTGCCACCACTGACAGGGAGGGTTTGGCCACAGATACGCAGTATTTT
abundance: -; j_gene: TRBJ1-2; v_gene: TRBV10-1; d_gene: -; CDR3aa: CASSPGTNYGYTF; CDR3nt: TGCGCCAGCAGCCCAGGGACCAACTATGGCTACACCTTC
abundance: many; j_gene: TRBJ1-1; v_gene: TRBV5-4; d_gene: -; CDR3aa: CASSFPPWDTEAFF; CDR3nt: TGTGCCAGCAGCTTCCCCCCGTGGGACACTGAAGCTTTCTTT
abundance: -; j_gene: TRBJ2-7; v_gene: TRBV9; d_gene: TRBD2; CDR3aa: CASSWTSGNYEQYF; CDR3nt: TGTGCCAGCAGCTGGACTAGCGGGAATTACGAGCAGTACTTC
abundance: many; j_gene: TRBJ1-6; v_gene: TRBV9; d_gene: TRBD1; CDR3aa: CASSGRQGGNSPLHF; CDR3nt: TGTGCCAGCAGCGGCAGACAGGGGGGAAATTCACCCCTCCACTTT
abundance: many; j_gene: TRBJ2-7; v_gene: TRBV6-5; d_gene: TRBD2; CDR3aa: CASRKLAGGHYSYEQYF; CDR3nt: TGTGCCAGCAGAAAACTAGCGGGAGGGCACTACTCCTACGAGCAGTACTTC
abundance: many; j_gene: TRBJ1-1; v_gene: TRBV6-5; d_gene: -; CDR3aa: CASSPRNLNTEAFF; CDR3nt: TGTGCCAGCAGTCCTCGAAATCTCAACACTGAAGCTTTCTTT
abundance: -; j_gene: TRBJ2-7; v_gene: TRBV7-9; d_gene: -; CDR3aa: CASSPLGDEQYF; CDR3nt: TGTGCCAGCAGCCCTCTTGGGGACGAGCAGTACTTC
abundance: many; j_gene: TRBJ2-3; v_gene: TRBV6-6; d_gene: TRBD2; CDR3aa: CASSGGTSGGRDTQYF; CDR3nt: TGTGCCAGCAGTGGCGGGACTAGCGGGGGCAGGGATACGCAGTATTTT
abundance: many; j_gene: TRBJ1-1; v_gene: TRBV9; d_gene: -; CDR3aa: CASSVGGGGDEAFF; CDR3nt: TGTGCCAGCAGCGTAGGGGGGGGGGGAGATGAAGCTTTCTTT
abundance: -; j_gene: TRBJ1-2; v_gene: TRBV14; d_gene: -; CDR3aa: CASSQGREEGYTF; CDR3nt: TGTGCCAGCAGCCAAGGCAGGGAGGAAGGCTACACCTTC
abundance: -; j_gene: TRBJ1-4; v_gene: TRBV6-5; d_gene: -; CDR3aa: CASSYSGAREKLFF; CDR3nt: TGTGCCAGCAGTTACTCGGGGGCAAGGGAAAAACTGTTTTTT
abundance: -; j_gene: TRBJ1-3; v_gene: TRBV20-1; d_gene: -; CDR3aa: CSARDYTDSGNTIYF; CDR3nt: TGCAGTGCTAGAGATTATACGGACTCTGGAAACACCATATATTTT
abundance: many; j_gene: TRBJ2-1; v_gene: TRBV11-1; d_gene: -; CDR3aa: CASSLEQGSYNEQFF; CDR3nt: TGTGCCAGCAGCTTAGAGCAGGGCTCCTACAATGAGCAGTTCTTC
abundance: many; j_gene: TRBJ2-6; v_gene: TRBV6-2/TRBV6-3; d_gene: TRBD2; CDR3aa: CASSFGGSGANVLTF; CDR3nt: TGTGCCAGCAGTTTCGGGGGGTCTGGGGCCAACGTCCTGACTTTC
abundance: -; j_gene: TRBJ2-1; v_gene: TRBV6-5; d_gene: -; CDR3aa: CASRSPGLYNGQFF; CDR3nt: TGTGCCAGCAGATCCCCGGGCCTCTATAATGGGCAGTTCTTC
abundance: once; j_gene: TRBJ2-3; v_gene: TRBV6-4; d_gene: -; CDR3aa: CASSATTEGPVTQYF; CDR3nt: TGTGCCAGCAGTGCCACGACAGAGGGTCCAGTTACGCAGTATTTT
abundance: many; j_gene: TRBJ1-3; v_gene: TRBV3-1; d_gene: -; CDR3aa: CASRTGGTIYF; CDR3nt: TGTGCCAGCAGAACCGGGGGCACCATATATTTT
abundance: many; j_gene: TRBJ2-7; v_gene: TRBV14; d_gene: -; CDR3aa: CASSQDQGHSEQYF; CDR3nt: TGTGCCAGCAGCCAAGATCAAGGCCATTCCGAGCAGTACTTC
abundance: many; j_gene: TRBJ2-5; v_gene: TRBV27; d_gene: -; CDR3aa: CASSLVRQETQYF; CDR3nt: TGTGCCAGCAGTTTAGTTCGCCAAGAGACCCAGTACTTC
abundance: -; j_gene: TRBJ1-1; v_gene: TRBV5-4; d_gene: TRBD1; CDR3aa: CASSLGQGAGTEAFF; CDR3nt: TGTGCCAGCAGCTTGGGACAGGGGGCGGGCACTGAAGCTTTCTTT
abundance: -; j_gene: TRBJ2-7; v_gene: TRBV7-9; d_gene: -; CDR3aa: CASSPLGSRTGGTGNYEQYF; CDR3nt: TGTGCCAGCAGCCCACTCGGGAGTCGTACCGGGGGCACGGGCAACTACGAGCAGTACTTC
abundance: -; j_gene: TRBJ2-2; v_gene: TRBV7-3; d_gene: TRBD2; CDR3aa: CASSLRGGGLFF; CDR3nt: TGTGCCAGCAGCTTACGGGGCGGGGGGCTGTTTTTT
abundance: -; j_gene: TRBJ2-7; v_gene: TRBV12-3/TRBV12-4; d_gene: -; CDR3aa: CASSWSSEQYF; CDR3nt: TGTGCCAGCAGTTGGAGTAGCGAGCAGTACTTC
abundance: many; j_gene: TRBJ1-3; v_gene: TRBV7-6; d_gene: TRBD1; CDR3aa: CASSLADRVSGNTIYF; CDR3nt: TGTGCCAGCAGCTTAGCAGACAGGGTCTCTGGAAACACCATATATTTT
abundance: once; j_gene: TRBJ2-3; v_gene: TRBV7-6; d_gene: TRBD1; CDR3aa: CASSKTGRADTQYF; CDR3nt: TGTGCCAGCAGCAAGACAGGGCGTGCAGATACGCAGTATTTT
abundance: -; j_gene: TRBJ2-5; v_gene: TRBV18; d_gene: -; CDR3aa: CASSLNREGETQYF; CDR3nt: TGTGCCAGCTCACTCAACAGGGAGGGAGAGACCCAGTACTTC
abundance: many; j_gene: TRBJ1-2; v_gene: TRBV7-2; d_gene: -; CDR3aa: CASSFNPRARGYTF; CDR3nt: TGTGCCAGCAGCTTTAATCCCCGGGCACGCGGCTACACCTTC
abundance: -; j_gene: TRBJ2-7; v_gene: TRBV20-1; d_gene: TRBD1; CDR3aa: CSARESTGVEQYF; CDR3nt: TGCAGTGCTAGAGAGTCGACAGGGGTCGAGCAGTACTTC
abundance: once; j_gene: TRBJ2-7; v_gene: TRBV20-1; d_gene: TRBD2; CDR3aa: CSARDGTSGTTYEQCF; CDR3nt: TGCAGTGCTAGAGATGGGACTAGCGGGACCACCTACGAGCAGTGCTTC
abundance: -; j_gene: TRBJ2-3; v_gene: TRBV29-1; d_gene: TRBD1; CDR3aa: CTGVDRSKTDTQYF; CDR3nt: TGCACCGGAGTGGACAGGTCGAAAACAGATACGCAGTATTTT
abundance: many; j_gene: TRBJ1-1; v_gene: TRBV28; d_gene: -; CDR3aa: CASSLSGGTEAFF; CDR3nt: TGTGCCAGCAGCCTTTCGGGGGGCACTGAAGCTTTCTTT
abundance: medium-sized; j_gene: TRBJ2-7; v_gene: TRBV19; d_gene: -; CDR3aa: CASSTTGMNEQYF; CDR3nt: TGTGCCAGTAGTACTACAGGGATGAACGAGCAGTACTTC
abundance: many; j_gene: TRBJ2-2; v_gene: TRBV3-1; d_gene: -; CDR3aa: CASSRDPGELFF; CDR3nt: TGTGCCAGCAGCCGAGACCCCGGGGAGCTGTTTTTT
abundance: -; j_gene: TRBJ1-2; v_gene: TRBV20-1; d_gene: TRBD1; CDR3aa: CNAGTANYGYTF; CDR3nt: TGCAACGCCGGGACAGCTAACTATGGCTACACCTTC
abundance: -; j_gene: TRBJ1-5; v_gene: TRBV6-1; d_gene: TRBD1; CDR3aa: CASSTQGTSHQPQHF; CDR3nt: TGTGCCAGCAGCACACAGGGGACAAGTCATCAGCCCCAGCATTTT
abundance: -; j_gene: TRBJ2-5; v_gene: TRBV29-1; d_gene: -; CDR3aa: CSVPLTGHAEETQYF; CDR3nt: TGCAGCGTACCACTCACAGGGCATGCGGAGGAGACCCAGTACTTC
abundance: many; j_gene: TRBJ1-2; v_gene: TRBV28; d_gene: TRBD1; CDR3aa: CASSQGQGARGYTF; CDR3nt: TGTGCCAGCAGTCAGGGACAGGGGGCGCGGGGCTACACCTTC
abundance: -; j_gene: TRBJ2-7; v_gene: TRBV7-9; d_gene: -; CDR3aa: CASSPGTVGSHEQYF; CDR3nt: TGTGCCAGCAGCCCCGGGACGGTGGGGTCCCACGAGCAGTACTTC
abundance: -; j_gene: TRBJ1-2; v_gene: TRBV5-4; d_gene: TRBD1; CDR3aa: CASSLAGTGGRYGYTF; CDR3nt: TGTGCCAGCAGCTTGGCGGGGACAGGGGGACGCTATGGCTACACCTTC
abundance: -; j_gene: TRBJ1-2; v_gene: TRBV29-1; d_gene: TRBD1; CDR3aa: CSVGAGGGDGYTF; CDR3nt: TGCAGCGTTGGGGCAGGGGGCGGGGATGGCTACACCTTC